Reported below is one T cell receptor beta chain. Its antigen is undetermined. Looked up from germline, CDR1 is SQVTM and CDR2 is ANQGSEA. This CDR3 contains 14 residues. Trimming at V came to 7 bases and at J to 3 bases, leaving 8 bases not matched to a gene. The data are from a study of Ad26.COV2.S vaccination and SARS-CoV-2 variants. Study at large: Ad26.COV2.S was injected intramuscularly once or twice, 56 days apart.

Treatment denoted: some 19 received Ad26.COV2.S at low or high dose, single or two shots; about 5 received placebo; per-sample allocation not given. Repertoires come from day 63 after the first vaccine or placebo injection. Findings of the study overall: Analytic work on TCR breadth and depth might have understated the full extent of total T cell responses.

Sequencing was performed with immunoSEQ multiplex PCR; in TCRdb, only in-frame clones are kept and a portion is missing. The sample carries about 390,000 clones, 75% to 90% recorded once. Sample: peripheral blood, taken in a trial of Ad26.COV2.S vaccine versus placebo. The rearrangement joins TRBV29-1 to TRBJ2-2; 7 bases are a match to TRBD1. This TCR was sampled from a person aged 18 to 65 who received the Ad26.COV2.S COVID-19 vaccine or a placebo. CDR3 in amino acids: CSGRQGIDTGELFF. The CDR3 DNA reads TGCAGCGGAAGACAGGGTATAGACACCGGGGAGCTGTTTTTT.